This TCR beta chain was retrieved from a study of T cell responses to AZD1222 COVID-19 vaccine. Findings and caveats of the study: Spike-specific TCR depth and breadth grew after two AZD1222 doses.

Worth noting for this clone: As yet, its antigen is unknown.

TCRdb's table, derived via immunoSEQ multiplex PCR, lists solely in-frame clones and lacks some. The sample has fewer than 200,000 clones; over 80% are singletons. Germline values: CDR1 GTSNPN, CDR2 SVGIG (reference sequence). Trimming took 2 bases from V and 7 from J, leaving 14 bases between them. The CDR3 covers 14 residues. The V gene is TRBV30, the J gene TRBJ1-4, with D possibly matching TRBD1 (5 bases). This specimen was peripheral blood, taken on day 0 of AZD1222 vaccination. The origin of this receptor is an adult in good health. CDR3 sequence: CAWSHPGGGEKLFF. The CDR3 DNA reads TGTGCCTGGAGTCACCCGGGGGGTGGTGAAAAACTGTTTTTT.